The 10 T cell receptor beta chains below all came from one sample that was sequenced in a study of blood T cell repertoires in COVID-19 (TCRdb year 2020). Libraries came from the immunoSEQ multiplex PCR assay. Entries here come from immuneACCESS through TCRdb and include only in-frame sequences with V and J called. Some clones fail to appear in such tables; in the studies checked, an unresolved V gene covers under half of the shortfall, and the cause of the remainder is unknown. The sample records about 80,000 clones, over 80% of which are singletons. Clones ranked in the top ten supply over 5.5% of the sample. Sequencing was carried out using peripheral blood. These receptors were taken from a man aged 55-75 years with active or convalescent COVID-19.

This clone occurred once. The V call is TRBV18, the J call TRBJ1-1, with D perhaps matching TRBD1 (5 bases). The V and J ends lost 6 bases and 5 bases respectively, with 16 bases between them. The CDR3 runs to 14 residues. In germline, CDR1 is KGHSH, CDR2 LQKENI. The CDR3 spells CASSPNPSGTEAFF. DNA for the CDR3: TGTGCCAGCTCTCCCAATCCCTCAGGGACTGAAGCTTTCTTT. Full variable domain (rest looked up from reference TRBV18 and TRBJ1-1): NAGVMQNPRHLVRRRGQEARLRCSPMKGHSHVYWYRQLPEEGLKFMVYLQKENIIDESGMPKERFSAEFPKEGPSILRIQQVVRGDSAAYFCASSPNPSGTEAFFGQGTRLTVV.

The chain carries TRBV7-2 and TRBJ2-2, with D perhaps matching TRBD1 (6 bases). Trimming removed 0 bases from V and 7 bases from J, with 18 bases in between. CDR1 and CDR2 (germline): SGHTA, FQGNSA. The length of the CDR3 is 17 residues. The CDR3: CASSLALGQGFGGELFF. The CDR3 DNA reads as TGTGCCAGCAGCTTAGCGCTGGGGCAGGGGTTTGGCGGGGAGCTGTTTTTT.

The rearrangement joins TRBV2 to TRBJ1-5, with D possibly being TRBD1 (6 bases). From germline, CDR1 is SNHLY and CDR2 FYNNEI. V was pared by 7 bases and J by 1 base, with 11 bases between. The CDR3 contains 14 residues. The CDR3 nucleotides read TGTGCCAGCAATACAGGGCACAGCAATCAGCCCCAGCATTTT. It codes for CASNTGHSNQPQHF.

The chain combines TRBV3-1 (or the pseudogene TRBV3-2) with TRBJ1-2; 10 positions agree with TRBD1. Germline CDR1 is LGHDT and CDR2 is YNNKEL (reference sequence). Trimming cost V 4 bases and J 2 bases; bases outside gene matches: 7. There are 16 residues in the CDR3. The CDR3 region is CASSLTTDRGNYGYTF. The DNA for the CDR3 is TGTGCCAGCAGCCTAACCACGGACAGGGGGAACTATGGCTACACCTTC.

The CDR3 sequence: CASSYAGGLEQFF. The CDR3 nucleotides are TGTGCCAGCAGTTATGCGGGGGGCCTTGAGCAGTTCTTC. This sequence joins TRBV6-5 and TRBJ2-1, with TRBD2 matching 8 bases. This CDR3 is 13 amino acids long. Germline V CDR1 and CDR2: MNHEY, SVGAGI. V lost 3 bases to trimming and J lost 9 bases; unmatched junction nucleotides: 4.

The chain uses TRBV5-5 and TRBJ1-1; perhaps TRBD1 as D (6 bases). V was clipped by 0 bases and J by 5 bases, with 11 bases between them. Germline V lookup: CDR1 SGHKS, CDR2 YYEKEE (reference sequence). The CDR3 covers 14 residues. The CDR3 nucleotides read TGTGCCAGCAGCTTGGGTCTGGGACAAACTGAAGCTTTCTTT. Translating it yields CASSLGLGQTEAFF.

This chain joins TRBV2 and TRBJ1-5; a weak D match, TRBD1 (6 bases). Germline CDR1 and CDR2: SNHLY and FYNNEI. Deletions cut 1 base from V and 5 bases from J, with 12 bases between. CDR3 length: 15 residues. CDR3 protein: CASSEGGPWDQPQHF. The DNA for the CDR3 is TGTGCCAGCAGTGAAGGGGGGCCCTGGGATCAGCCCCAGCATTTT.

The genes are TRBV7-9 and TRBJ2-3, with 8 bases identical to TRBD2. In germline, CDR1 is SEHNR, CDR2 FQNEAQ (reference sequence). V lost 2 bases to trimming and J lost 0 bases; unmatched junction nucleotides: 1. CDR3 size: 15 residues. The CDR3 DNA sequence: TGTGCCAGCAGCTTAACTAGCGGTAGCACAGATACGCAGTATTTT. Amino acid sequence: CASSLTSGSTDTQYF.

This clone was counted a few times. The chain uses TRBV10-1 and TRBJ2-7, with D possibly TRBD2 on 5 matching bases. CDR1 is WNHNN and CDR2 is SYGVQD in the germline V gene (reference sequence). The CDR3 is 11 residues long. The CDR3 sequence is CDARRRRLQYF. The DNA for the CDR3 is TGCGACGCCCGGAGGAGGAGGCTACAGTACTTC.

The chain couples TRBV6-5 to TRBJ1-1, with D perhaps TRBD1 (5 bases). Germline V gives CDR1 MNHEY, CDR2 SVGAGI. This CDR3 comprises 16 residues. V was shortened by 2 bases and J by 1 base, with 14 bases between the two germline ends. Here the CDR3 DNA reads TGTGCCAGCAGTTACGCAGGGTCATATAGGAACACTGAAGCTTTCTTT. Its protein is CASSYAGSYRNTEAFF.